The 13 T cell receptor beta chains listed next were all sequenced from one sample in a study of blood T cells in healthy people across ages. A second PCR of 7 to 11 cycles used a sample-barcoded 5' primer and a J-beta primer mix. TCRdb ran MiXCR on the 5' RACE reads and lists one entry per CDR3 protein. The table includes around 620,000 distinct CDR3 sequences, approximately 25% detected once. The source material was blood. The receptors originated from a woman between 70 and 85 years old in good health.

This sequence joins TRBV5-4 and TRBJ1-1, with 7 nucleotides matching TRBD1. Losses at the gene ends were 0 bases for V and 1 base for J; bases not matched to a gene: 6. Germline CDR1 is SGHNT and CDR2 is YYREEE (reference sequence). This CDR3 is 16 amino acids long. CDR3 coding DNA: TGTGCCAGCAGCTTGGCCAACAGGGGCGGGAACACTGAAGCTTTCTTT. Translating it yields CASSLANRGGNTEAFF.

There are a few counts of this clonotype. The J gene is TRBJ1-5, the V gene TRBV6-2 or TRBV6-3; D may be TRBD1 (5 bases). The CDR3 is made up of 16 amino acids. The V end was cut by 5 bases, the J end by 0 bases, with 14 bases between. Germline CDR1 MNHEY, CDR2 SVGEGT. CDR3 coding DNA: TGTGCCAGCAGTCTGACAGAGATGTATAGCAATCAGCCCCAGCATTTT. This translates into CASSLTEMYSNQPQHF.

This clonotype was seen a handful of times. The chain links TRBV7-9 to TRBJ2-7; 11 bases line up with TRBD2. This CDR3 region has 15 residues. Trimming removed 2 bases from V and 2 bases from J; junction bases left unmatched: 2. Germline assignment: CDR1 SEHNR and CDR2 FQNEAQ (reference sequence). The CDR3 protein is CASSLTSGGTYEQYF. The DNA for the CDR3 is TGTGCCAGCAGCTTAACTAGCGGGGGAACCTACGAGCAGTACTTC.

DNA for the CDR3: TGTGCCAGCAGCTTGGGGGGGCCTAATGAAAAACTGTTTTTT. Translated: CASSLGGPNEKLFF. The chain recombines TRBV4-2 with TRBJ1-4; tentative D call: TRBD1 (6 bases). V was trimmed by 5 bases and J by 3 bases, leaving 10 bases between them. The germline V gene encodes CDR1 LGHNA and CDR2 YNFKEQ. The CDR3 runs 14 residues.

The chain combines TRBV4-2 with TRBJ2-1, with 10 bases aligning to TRBD2. With the DNA end fitting TRBJ2-7 better, the J assignment may be wrong. This CDR3 has 16 residues. CDR1 is LGHNA and CDR2 is YNFKEQ in the germline V gene. This chain's CDR3 is CASSQGTSGAAYEQYF. The CDR3 DNA reads as TGTGCCAGCAGCCAGGGTACTAGCGGGGCCGCCTACGAGCAGTACTTC.

The chain uses TRBV4-2 and TRBJ1-1; the D is unclear. CDR1 and CDR2 from the germline V gene are LGHNA and YNFKEQ. V was trimmed by 1 base and J by 4 bases, leaving 13 bases between them. CDR3 length: 15 residues. The CDR3 protein is CASSQGGAGSTEAFF. The CDR3 DNA reads TGTGCCAGCAGCCAAGGGGGAGCGGGGAGCACTGAAGCTTTCTTT.

This chain joins TRBV13 and TRBJ2-3; D is undetermined. Per germline, CDR1 PRHDT and CDR2 FYEKMQ (reference sequence). CDR3 length: 14 amino acids. V gave up 5 bases and J gave up 8 bases, with 17 bases separating them. The DNA of the CDR3 is TGTGCCAGCAGCCCACTCTCCCCCCTCTCTACGCAGTATTTT. It is translated as CASSPLSPLSTQYF.

This clonotype was seen a few times. The gene calls are TRBV4-1 and TRBJ1-1; 9 bases align to TRBD1. V shed 0 bases, J shed 9 bases, and the junction held 5 bases outside the gene matches. The CDR3 has 14 residues. Germline CDR1 and CDR2: MGHRA and YSYEKL. CDR3 residues: CASSQDGGQGQAFF. The CDR3 nucleotides are TGCGCCAGCAGCCAAGATGGAGGACAGGGGCAAGCTTTCTTT.

The V gene is TRBV7-9, the J gene TRBJ2-3; no clear D. Trimming took off 4 bases at V and 10 bases at J, with 12 bases between the two ends. Germline V gene sequence: CDR1 SEHNR, CDR2 FQNEAQ (reference sequence). The length of the CDR3 is 12 residues. This CDR3 reads CASSSAQVAQYF. The CDR3 coding sequence is TGTGCCAGCAGCTCCGCCCAGGTGGCGCAGTATTTT.

This clonotype has a handful of counts. This chain connects TRBV12-5 to TRBJ1-2, with D maybe TRBD1 (6 bases). Germline lookup yields CDR1 LGHNT and CDR2 FRNRAP. V lost 0 bases and J 4 bases, leaving 15 bases between the germline ends. This CDR3 has 16 residues. CDR3 sequence (DNA): TGTGCTAGTGGTTTGGTACCCTTGACAGGATTCTATGGCTACACCTTC. Encoded protein: CASGLVPLTGFYGYTF. The whole variable domain, filled in from reference TRBV12-5 and TRBJ1-2, reads DARVTQTPRHKVTEMGQEVTMRCQPILGHNTVFWYRQTMMQGLELLAYFRNRAPLDDSGMPKDRFSAEMPDATLATLKIQPSEPRDSAVYFCASGLVPLTGFYGYTFGSGTRLTVV.

The rearrangement links TRBV19 to TRBJ1-4; D is undetermined. V was trimmed by 5 bases and J by 4 bases, leaving 11 bases between them. Per germline, CDR1 LNHDA and CDR2 SQIVND (reference sequence). This CDR3 is built from 14 residues. This CDR3 is CASSFSPSNEKLFF. In DNA form, the CDR3 reads TGTGCCAGTAGTTTCAGCCCGAGTAATGAAAAACTGTTTTTT.

The CDR3 is CASRSGDNEKLFF. CDR3 coding DNA: TGTGCCAGCAGGTCCGGGGACAATGAAAAACTGTTTTTT. The chain uses TRBV6-5 and TRBJ1-4; weak D call: TRBD1 (5 bases). Germline V gives CDR1 MNHEY, CDR2 SVGAGI. The V and J ends lost 6 bases and 5 bases respectively, with 10 bases between them. The CDR3 covers 13 residues.

V gene TRBV20-1 combines with J gene TRBJ2-5; D remains ambiguous. CDR3 size: 12 residues. Germline V lookup: CDR1 DFQATT, CDR2 SNEGSKA (reference sequence). The V gene lost 3 bases and the J gene lost 1 base, with 6 bases spanning the gap. CDR3 sequence: CSASYTQETQYF. CDR3 in DNA: TGCAGTGCTAGTTACACCCAAGAGACCCAGTACTTC.